This T cell receptor (beta chain) was identified during a study of T cell responses to AZD1222 COVID-19 vaccine. Study results and limitations: Clonal diversity was possibly underestimated; the donors were predominantly white British and more often female. Nearly half of unique spike-specific TCRs reportedly avoided B.1.351 and B.1.1.7 mutated regions.

As to this clone: Its cognate antigen is unknown.

Some clones are missing from TCRdb's copy, which holds only in-frame ones; the method was immunoSEQ multiplex PCR. Seen here are about 130,000 clones, roughly 87% observed once, and the top ten hold about 4.1%. Germline V gives CDR1 MDHEN, CDR2 SYDVKM. The CDR3 has 14 residues. V was pared by 8 bases and J by 1 base, with 3 bases of the junction left unmatched. This chain joins TRBV28 and TRBJ2-2; 8 bases match TRBD1. The sample in question was peripheral blood, obtained on day 0 of MenACWY control vaccination. This TCR was recovered from an adult in good health. This CDR3 reads CASHDRGNTGELFF. CDR3 nucleotide sequence: TGTGCCAGCCACGACAGGGGGAACACCGGGGAGCTGTTTTTT.